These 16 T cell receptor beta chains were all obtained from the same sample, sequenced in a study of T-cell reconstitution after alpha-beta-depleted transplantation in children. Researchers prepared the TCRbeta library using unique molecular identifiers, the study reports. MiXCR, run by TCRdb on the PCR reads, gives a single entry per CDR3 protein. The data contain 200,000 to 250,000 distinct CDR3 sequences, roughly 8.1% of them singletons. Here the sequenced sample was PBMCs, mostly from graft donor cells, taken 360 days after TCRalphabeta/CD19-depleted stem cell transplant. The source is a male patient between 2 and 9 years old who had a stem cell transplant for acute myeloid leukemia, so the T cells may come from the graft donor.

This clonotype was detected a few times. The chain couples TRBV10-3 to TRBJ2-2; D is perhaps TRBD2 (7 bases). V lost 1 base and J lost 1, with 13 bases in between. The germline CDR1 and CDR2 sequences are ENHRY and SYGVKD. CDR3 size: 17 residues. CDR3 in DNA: TGTGCCATCAGTGAGTTCGGGGGGCGACGGAACACCGGGGAGCTGTTTTTT. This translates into CAISEFGGRRNTGELFF.

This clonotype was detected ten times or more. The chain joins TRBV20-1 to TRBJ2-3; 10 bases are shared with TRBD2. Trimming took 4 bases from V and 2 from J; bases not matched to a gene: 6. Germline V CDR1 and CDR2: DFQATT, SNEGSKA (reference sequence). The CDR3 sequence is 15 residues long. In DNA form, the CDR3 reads TGCAGTGCTACCAAACTAGCGGGGAACACAGATACGCAGTATTTT. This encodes CSATKLAGNTDTQYF.

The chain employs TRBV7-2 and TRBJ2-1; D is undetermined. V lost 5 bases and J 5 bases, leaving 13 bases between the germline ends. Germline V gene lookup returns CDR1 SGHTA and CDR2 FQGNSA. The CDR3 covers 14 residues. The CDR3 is CASSRYPLHNEQFF. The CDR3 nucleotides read TGTGCCAGCAGCCGGTACCCCCTCCACAATGAGCAGTTCTTC.

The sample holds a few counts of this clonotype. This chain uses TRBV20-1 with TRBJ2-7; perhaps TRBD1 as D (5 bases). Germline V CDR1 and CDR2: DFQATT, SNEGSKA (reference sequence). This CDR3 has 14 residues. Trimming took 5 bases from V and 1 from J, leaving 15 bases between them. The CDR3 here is CSAADRHESYEQYF. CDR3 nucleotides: TGCAGTGCTGCAGACAGACATGAATCCTACGAGCAGTACTTC.

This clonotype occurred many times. Here the CDR3 reads CASSLAPPLNTGELFF. CDR3 nucleotide sequence: TGTGCCAGCAGTTTAGCGCCACCCCTGAACACCGGGGAGCTGTTTTTT. This sequence joins TRBV12-3 or TRBV12-4 and TRBJ2-2; no reliable D call. Trimming took off 0 bases at V and 1 base at J, with 9 bases between the two ends. The CDR3 has 16 amino acids.

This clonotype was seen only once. The CDR3 nucleotides read TGCGCCAGCAGCTACCCCCAGGGACTAGCGGGAGGGCCAGATACGCAGTATTTT. This codes for CASSYPQGLAGGPDTQYF. V gene TRBV5-1 combines with J gene TRBJ2-3; 16 nucleotides line up with TRBD2. Germline CDR1 reads SGHRS; CDR2 reads YFSETQ. The trim removed 3 bases at V and 4 bases at J, leaving 8 bases unmatched. CDR3 size: 18 residues.

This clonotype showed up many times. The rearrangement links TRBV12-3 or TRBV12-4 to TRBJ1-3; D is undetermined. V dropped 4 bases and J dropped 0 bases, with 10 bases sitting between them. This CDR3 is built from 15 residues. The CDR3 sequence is CASSSREDSGNTIYF. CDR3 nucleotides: TGTGCCAGCAGTTCCCGGGAGGACTCTGGAAACACCATATATTTT.

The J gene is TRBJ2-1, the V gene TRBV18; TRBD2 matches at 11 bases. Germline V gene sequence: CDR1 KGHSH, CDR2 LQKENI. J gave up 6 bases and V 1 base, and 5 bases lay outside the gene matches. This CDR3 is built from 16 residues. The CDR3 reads CASSPHPGTSGNEQFF. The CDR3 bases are TGTGCCAGCTCACCACACCCCGGGACTAGCGGCAATGAGCAGTTCTTC.

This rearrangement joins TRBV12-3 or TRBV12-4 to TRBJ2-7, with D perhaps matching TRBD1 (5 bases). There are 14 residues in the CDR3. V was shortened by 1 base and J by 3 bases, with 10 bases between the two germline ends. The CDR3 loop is CASSLVGPVYEQYF. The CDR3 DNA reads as TGTGCCAGCAGTTTAGTGGGGCCAGTCTACGAGCAGTACTTC.

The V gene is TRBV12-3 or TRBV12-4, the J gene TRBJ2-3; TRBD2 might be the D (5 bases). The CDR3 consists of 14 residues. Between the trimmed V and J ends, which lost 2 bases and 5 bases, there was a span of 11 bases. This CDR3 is CASSLISGEDTQYF. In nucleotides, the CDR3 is TGTGCCAGCAGTTTAATCTCCGGGGAAGATACGCAGTATTTT.

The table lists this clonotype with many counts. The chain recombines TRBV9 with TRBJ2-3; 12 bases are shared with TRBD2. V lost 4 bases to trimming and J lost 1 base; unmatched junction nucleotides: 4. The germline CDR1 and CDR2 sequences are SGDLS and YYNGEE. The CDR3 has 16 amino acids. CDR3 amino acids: CASSSRTSGGTDTQYF. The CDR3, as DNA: TGTGCCAGCAGCTCTCGGACTAGCGGGGGCACAGATACGCAGTATTTT.

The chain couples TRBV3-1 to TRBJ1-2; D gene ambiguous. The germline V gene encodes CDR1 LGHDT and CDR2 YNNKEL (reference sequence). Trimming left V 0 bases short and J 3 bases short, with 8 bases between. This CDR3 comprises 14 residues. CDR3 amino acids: CASSQDGLDYGYTF. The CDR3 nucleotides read TGTGCCAGCAGCCAAGATGGGCTGGACTATGGCTACACCTTC.

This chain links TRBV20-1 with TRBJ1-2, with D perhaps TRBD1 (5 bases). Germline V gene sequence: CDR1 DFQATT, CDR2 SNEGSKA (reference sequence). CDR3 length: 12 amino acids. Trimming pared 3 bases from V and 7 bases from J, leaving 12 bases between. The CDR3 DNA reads TGCAGTGCTAGTTCAGGGTTGGGTGGCTACACCTTC. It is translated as CSASSGLGGYTF.

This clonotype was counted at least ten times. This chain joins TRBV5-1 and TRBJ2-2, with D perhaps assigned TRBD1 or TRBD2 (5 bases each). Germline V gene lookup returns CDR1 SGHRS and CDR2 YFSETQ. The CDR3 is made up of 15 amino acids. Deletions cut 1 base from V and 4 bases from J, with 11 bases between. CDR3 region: CASSLMRGGTGELFF. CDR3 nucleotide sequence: TGCGCCAGCAGCTTGATGAGGGGCGGCACCGGGGAGCTGTTTTTT.

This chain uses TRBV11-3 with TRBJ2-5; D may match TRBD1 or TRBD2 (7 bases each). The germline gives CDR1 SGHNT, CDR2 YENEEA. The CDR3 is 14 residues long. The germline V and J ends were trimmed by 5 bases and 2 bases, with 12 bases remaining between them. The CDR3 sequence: CASSQGGKQETQYF. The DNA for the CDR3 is TGTGCCAGCAGCCAGGGGGGGAAGCAAGAGACCCAGTACTTC.

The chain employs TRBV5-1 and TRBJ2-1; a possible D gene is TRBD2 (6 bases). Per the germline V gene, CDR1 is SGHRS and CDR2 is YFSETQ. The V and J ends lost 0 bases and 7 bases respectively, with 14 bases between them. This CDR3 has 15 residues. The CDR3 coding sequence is TGCGCCAGCAGCTTGGCCGTCACTAGCCTAAATGAGCAGTTCTTC. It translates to CASSLAVTSLNEQFF. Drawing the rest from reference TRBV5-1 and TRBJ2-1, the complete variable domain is KAGVTQTPRYLIKTRGQQVTLSCSPISGHRSVSWYQQTPGQGLQFLFEYFSETQRNKGNFPGRFSGRQFSNSRSEMNVSTLELGDSALYLCASSLAVTSLNEQFFGPGTRLTVL.